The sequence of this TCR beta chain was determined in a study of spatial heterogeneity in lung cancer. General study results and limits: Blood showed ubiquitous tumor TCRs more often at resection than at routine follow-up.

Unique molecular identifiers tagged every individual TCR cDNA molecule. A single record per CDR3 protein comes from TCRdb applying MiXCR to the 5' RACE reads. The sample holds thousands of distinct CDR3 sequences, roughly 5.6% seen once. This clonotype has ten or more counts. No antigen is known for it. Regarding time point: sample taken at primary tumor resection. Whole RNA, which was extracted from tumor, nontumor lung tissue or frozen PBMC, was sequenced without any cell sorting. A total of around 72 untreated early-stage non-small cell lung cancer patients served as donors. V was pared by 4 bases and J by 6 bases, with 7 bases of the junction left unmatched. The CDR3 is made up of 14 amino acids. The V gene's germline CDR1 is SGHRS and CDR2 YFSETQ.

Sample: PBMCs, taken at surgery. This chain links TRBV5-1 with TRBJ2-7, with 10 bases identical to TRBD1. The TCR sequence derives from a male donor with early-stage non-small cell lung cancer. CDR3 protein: CASSPGQGQVEQYF. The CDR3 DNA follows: TGCGCCAGCAGCCCGGGACAGGGGCAAGTCGAGCAGTACTTC.